These 8 T cell receptor beta chains were sequenced from one sample in a study of CD8+CD57+ T cells in acquired aplastic anemia. Genomic DNA templated the TCR beta VDJ and CDR3 profiling. TCRdb analysed the reads with MiXCR anew, one entry per CDR3 protein. The data contain roughly 170,000 distinct CDR3 sequences, 45% to 60% of them singletons. Only patients with CD8+CD57+ cell expansion on flow cytometry were chosen for sequencing. The sequencing input was sorted CD4+, CD8+, or CD8+CD57+ T cells (not recorded which) from PBMCs. These receptors all stem from a human donor with aplastic anemia.

Many counts were recorded for this clonotype. The CDR3 here is CASSVEAGTGELFF. CDR3 nucleotides: TGTGCCAGCAGCGTAGAGGCGGGTACCGGGGAGCTGTTTTTT. The V gene is TRBV9, the J gene TRBJ2-2; D perhaps matches TRBD2 (5 bases). The CDR3 runs to 14 residues. From germline, CDR1 is SGDLS and CDR2 YYNGEE. Trimming removed 0 bases from V and 5 bases from J, with 8 bases in between. The entire variable domain, with the rest obtained from reference TRBV9 and TRBJ2-2, is as follows: DSGVTQTPKHLITATGQRVTLRCSPRSGDLSVYWYQQSLDQGLQFLIQYYNGEERAKGNILERFSAQQFPDLHSELNLSSLELGDSALYFCASSVEAGTGELFFGEGSRLTVL.

This clonotype was counted at least ten times. The CDR3 here is CSAIGQFSYEQYF. CDR3 nucleotides: TGCAGTGCTATAGGCCAGTTTTCCTACGAGCAGTACTTC. The chain joins TRBV20-1 to TRBJ2-7; D is uncertain. V lost 4 bases and J 1 base, leaving 11 bases between the germline ends. Per the germline V gene, CDR1 is DFQATT and CDR2 is SNEGSKA (reference sequence). The CDR3 has 13 amino acids.

This clonotype was observed at least ten times. The chain links TRBV20-1 to TRBJ1-1; weak D call: TRBD1 (6 bases). Germline V gene data show CDR1 as DFQATT and CDR2 as SNEGSKA (reference sequence). Deletions cut 1 base from V and 5 bases from J, with 14 bases between. CDR3 length: 14 residues. Written as DNA, the CDR3 is TGCAGTGCTAGAGGGGGGGCTGGGAAGACTGAAGCTTTCTTT. Residues: CSARGGAGKTEAFF.

This clonotype was detected once. The rearrangement links TRBV7-3 to TRBJ1-2; 10 nucleotides line up with TRBD1. The CDR3 runs 18 residues. Germline loops: CDR1 SGHTA, CDR2 FQGTGA. V shed 5 bases and J 0 bases; nucleotides not matched to a gene: 12. This CDR3 is CASSNPPGTGDPNYGYTF. The CDR3 DNA sequence: TGTGCCAGCAGCAACCCCCCCGGGACAGGGGACCCTAACTATGGCTACACCTTC.

The chain carries TRBV9 and TRBJ1-5; tentative D call: TRBD1 (5 bases). Germline V gene sequence: CDR1 SGDLS, CDR2 YYNGEE. The V end was cut by 1 base, the J end by 11 bases, with 19 bases between. The CDR3 sequence is 15 residues long. The CDR3 loop reads CASSVRGRVRAAQHF. CDR3 bases: TGTGCCAGCAGCGTAAGGGGCAGGGTAAGGGCAGCCCAGCATTTT.

The chain uses TRBV14 and TRBJ2-7, with D perhaps matching TRBD1 (7 bases). The CDR3 is 16 residues long. V gave up 0 bases and J gave up 3 bases, with 15 bases separating them. Germline CDR1 SGHDN, CDR2 FVKESK. This CDR3 reads CASSQDWGDRRYEQYF. The CDR3 DNA sequence: TGTGCCAGCAGCCAAGATTGGGGGGACAGACGCTACGAGCAGTACTTC.

This clonotype was picked up many times. CDR3 sequence: CASSDRDPNTGELFF. Written as DNA, the CDR3 is TGTGCCAGCAGTGACAGAGATCCGAACACCGGGGAGCTGTTTTTT. The J gene is TRBJ2-2, the V gene TRBV2; D remains ambiguous. Trimming took off 3 bases at V and 0 bases at J, with 8 bases between the two ends. There are 15 residues in the CDR3. CDR1 and CDR2 (germline): SNHLY, FYNNEI.

The rearrangement links TRBV9 to TRBJ1-1; D not certain. The germline V and J ends were trimmed by 3 bases and 1 base, with 10 bases remaining between them. CDR1 and CDR2 from the germline V gene are SGDLS and YYNGEE. CDR3 length: 14 residues. CDR3 sequence reads: CASSGREENTEAFF. The DNA of the CDR3 is TGTGCCAGCAGCGGCCGGGAGGAGAACACTGAAGCTTTCTTT.